This T cell receptor beta chain was observed in a study of T cells in women clearing cervical HPV infection. Findings of the study overall: Cases carried less TRBV6-7 than controls: roughly 0.12% versus 0.17%. Repertoire richness, not evenness, was significantly elevated in CIN3+ cases versus controls.

Method: immunoSEQ multiplex PCR; TCRdb's copy keeps in-frame clones and lacks some. The data show under 50,000 clones, and the top ten clones hold about 5%. This CDR3 has 13 residues. Per the germline V gene, CDR1 is WSHSY and CDR2 is SAAADI. Dot-blot hybridization genotyped cervical HPV amplified with MY09/MY11 PCR. With regard to this clone: Its antigen is not identified. The missing CDR3 end, 3 residues past where the read stops, is filled in from the germline J gene.

The chain links TRBV10-2 to TRBJ1-6; unclear D gene. The sequenced material came from blood buffy coat. This TCR derives from a woman between 18 and 69 years old with a cervical HPV16 infection that either progressed to CIN3+ or cleared (not recorded which). The CDR3 sequence is CASSGQANLPLHF. The CDR3 DNA, read in part, is TGCGCCAGCAGTGGGCAGGCAAATCTTCCC.